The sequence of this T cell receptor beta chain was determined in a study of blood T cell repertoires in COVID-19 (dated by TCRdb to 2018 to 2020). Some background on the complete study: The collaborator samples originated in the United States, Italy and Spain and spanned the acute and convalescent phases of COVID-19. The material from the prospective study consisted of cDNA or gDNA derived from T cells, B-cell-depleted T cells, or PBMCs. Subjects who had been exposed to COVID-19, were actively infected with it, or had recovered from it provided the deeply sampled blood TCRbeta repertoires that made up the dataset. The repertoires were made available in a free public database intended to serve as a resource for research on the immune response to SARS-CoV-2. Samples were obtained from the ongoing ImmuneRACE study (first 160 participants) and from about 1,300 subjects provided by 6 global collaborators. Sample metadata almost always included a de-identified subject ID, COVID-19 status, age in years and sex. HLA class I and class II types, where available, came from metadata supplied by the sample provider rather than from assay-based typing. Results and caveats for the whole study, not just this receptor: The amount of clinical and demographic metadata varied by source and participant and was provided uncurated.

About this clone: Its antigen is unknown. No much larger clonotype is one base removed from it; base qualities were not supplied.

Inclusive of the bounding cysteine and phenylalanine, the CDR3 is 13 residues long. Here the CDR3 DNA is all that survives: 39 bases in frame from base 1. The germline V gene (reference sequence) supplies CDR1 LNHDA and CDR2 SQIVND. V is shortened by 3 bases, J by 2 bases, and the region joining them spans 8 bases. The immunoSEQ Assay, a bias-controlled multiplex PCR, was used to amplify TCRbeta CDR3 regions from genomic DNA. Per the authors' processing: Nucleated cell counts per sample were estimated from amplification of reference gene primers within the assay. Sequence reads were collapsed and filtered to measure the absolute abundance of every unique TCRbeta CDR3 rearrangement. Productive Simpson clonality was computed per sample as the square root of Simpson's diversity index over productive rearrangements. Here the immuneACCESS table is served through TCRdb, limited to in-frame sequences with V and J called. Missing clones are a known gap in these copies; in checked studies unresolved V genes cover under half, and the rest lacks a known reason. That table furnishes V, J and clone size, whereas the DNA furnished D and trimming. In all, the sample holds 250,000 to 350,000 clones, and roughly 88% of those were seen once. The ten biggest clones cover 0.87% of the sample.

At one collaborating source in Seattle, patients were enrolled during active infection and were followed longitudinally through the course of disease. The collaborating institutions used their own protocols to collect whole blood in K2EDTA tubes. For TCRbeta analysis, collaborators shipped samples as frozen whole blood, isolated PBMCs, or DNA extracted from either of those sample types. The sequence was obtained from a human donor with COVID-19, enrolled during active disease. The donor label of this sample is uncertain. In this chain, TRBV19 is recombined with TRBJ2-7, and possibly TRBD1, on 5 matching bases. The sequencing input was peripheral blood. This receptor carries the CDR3 CASSMKGPYEQYF. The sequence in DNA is TGTGCCAGTAGTATGAAGGGGCCCTACGAGCAGTACTTC.